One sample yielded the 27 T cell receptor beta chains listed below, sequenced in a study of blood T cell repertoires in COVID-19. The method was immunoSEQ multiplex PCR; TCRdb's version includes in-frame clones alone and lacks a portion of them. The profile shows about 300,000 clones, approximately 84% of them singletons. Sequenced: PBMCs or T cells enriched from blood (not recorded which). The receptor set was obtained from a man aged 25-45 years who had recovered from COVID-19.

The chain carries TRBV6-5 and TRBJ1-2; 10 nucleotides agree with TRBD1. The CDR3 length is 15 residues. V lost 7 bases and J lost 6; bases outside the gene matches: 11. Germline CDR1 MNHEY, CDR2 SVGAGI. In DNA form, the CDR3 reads TGTGCCAGCACCCGACTCGGGACAGGGGTGGATGGCTACACCTTC. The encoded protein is CASTRLGTGVDGYTF.

As DNA, the CDR3 is TGTGCCTGGGGCCCTAGTAACACTGAAGCTTTCTTT. Translated: CAWGPSNTEAFF. This chain joins TRBV30 and TRBJ1-1; D unclear. The CDR3 is 12 amino acids. Trimming pared 5 bases from V and 2 bases from J, leaving 9 bases between. Germline CDR1 and CDR2: GTSNPN and SVGIG (reference sequence).

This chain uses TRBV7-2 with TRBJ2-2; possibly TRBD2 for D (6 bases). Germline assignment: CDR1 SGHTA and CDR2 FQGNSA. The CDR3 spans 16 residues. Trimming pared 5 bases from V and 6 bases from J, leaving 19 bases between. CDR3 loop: CASSVRDWGLPGELFF. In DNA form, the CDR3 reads TGTGCCAGCAGCGTCCGGGACTGGGGTTTGCCCGGGGAGCTGTTTTTT. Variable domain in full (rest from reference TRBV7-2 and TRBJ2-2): GAGVSQSPSNKVTEKGKDVELRCDPISGHTALYWYRQSLGQGLEFLIYFQGNSAPDKSGLPSDRFSAERTGGSVSTLTIQRTQQEDSAVYLCASSVRDWGLPGELFFGEGSRLTVL.

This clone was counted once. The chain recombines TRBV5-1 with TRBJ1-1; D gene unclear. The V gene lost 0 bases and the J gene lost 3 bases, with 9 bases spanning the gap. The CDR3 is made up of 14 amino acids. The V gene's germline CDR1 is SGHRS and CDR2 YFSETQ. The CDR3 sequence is CASSLAGRYTEAFF. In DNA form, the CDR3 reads TGCGCCAGCAGCTTGGCGGGGAGATACACTGAAGCTTTCTTT.

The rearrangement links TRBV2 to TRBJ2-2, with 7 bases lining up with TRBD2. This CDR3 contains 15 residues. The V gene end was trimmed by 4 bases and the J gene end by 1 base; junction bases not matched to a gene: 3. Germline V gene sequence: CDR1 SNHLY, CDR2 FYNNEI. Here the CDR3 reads CASSVGGWNTGELFF. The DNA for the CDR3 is TGTGCCAGCAGTGTGGGGGGGTGGAACACCGGGGAGCTGTTTTTT.

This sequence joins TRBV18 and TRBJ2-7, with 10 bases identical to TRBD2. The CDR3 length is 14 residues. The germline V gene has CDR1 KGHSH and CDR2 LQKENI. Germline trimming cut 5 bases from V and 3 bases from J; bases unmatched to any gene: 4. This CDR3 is CASSSLAGRYEQYF. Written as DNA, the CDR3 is TGTGCCAGCTCATCACTAGCGGGGCGCTACGAGCAGTACTTC.

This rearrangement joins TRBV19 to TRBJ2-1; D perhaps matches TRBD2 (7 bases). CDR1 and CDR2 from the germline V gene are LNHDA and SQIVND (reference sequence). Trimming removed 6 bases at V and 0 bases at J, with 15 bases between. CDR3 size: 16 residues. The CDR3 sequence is CASRERRGRSYNEQFF. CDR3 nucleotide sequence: TGTGCCAGTAGAGAACGGCGGGGGCGCTCCTACAATGAGCAGTTCTTC.

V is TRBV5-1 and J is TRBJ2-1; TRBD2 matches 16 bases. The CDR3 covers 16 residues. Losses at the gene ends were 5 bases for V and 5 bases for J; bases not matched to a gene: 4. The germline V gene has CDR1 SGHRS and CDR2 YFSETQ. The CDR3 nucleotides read TGCGCCAGCAGGAAGGGACTAGCGGGAGGGAACAATGAGCAGTTCTTC. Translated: CASRKGLAGGNNEQFF.

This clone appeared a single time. CDR3 in amino acids: CASTSLATNEKLFF. As DNA, the CDR3 is TGTGCCAGCACTTCACTTGCAACTAATGAAAAACTGTTTTTT. V gene TRBV27 combines with J gene TRBJ1-4, with D uncertain. This CDR3 comprises 14 residues. V lost 7 bases, J lost 0 bases, and 9 bases lay in between. Per germline, CDR1 MNHEY and CDR2 SMNVEV (reference sequence).

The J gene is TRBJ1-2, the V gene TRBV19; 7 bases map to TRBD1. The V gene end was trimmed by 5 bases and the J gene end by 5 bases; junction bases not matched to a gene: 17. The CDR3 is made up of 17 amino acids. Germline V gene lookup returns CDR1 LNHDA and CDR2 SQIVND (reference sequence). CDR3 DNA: TGTGCCAGTAGTTGGGACAGAATGGCCAAATGGTTTTATGGCTACACCTTC. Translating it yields CASSWDRMAKWFYGYTF. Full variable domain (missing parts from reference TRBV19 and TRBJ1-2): DGGITQSPKYLFRKEGQNVTLSCEQNLNHDAMYWYRQDPGQGLRLIYYSQIVNDFQKGDIAEGYSVSREKKESFPLTVTSAQKNPTAFYLCASSWDRMAKWFYGYTFGSGTRLTVV.

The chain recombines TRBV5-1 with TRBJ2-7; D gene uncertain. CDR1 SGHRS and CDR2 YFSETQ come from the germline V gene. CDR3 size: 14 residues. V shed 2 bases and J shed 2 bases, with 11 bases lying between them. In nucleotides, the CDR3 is TGCGCCAGCAGCTTCGAGCCGCCGGCCTACGAGCAGTACTTC. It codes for CASSFEPPAYEQYF.

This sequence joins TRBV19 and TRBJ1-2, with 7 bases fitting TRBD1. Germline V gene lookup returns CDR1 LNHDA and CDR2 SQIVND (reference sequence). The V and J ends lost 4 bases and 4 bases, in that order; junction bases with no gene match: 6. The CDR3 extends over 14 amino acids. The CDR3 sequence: CASSTHRDSYGYTF. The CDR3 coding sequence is TGTGCCAGTAGTACCCATAGGGACAGCTATGGCTACACCTTC.

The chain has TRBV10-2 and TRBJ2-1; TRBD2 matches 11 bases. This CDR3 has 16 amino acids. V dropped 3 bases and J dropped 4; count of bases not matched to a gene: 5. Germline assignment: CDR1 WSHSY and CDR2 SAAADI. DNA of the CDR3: TGCGCCAGCAGTGACAAGGGGACTAGCGGTTACAATGAGCAGTTCTTC. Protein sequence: CASSDKGTSGYNEQFF.

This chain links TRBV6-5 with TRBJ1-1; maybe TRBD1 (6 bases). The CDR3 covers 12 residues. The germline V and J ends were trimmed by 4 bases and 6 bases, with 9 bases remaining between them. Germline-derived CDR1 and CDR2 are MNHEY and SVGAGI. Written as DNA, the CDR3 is TGTGCCAGCAGTTCCAACAGGGCTGAAGCTTTCTTT. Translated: CASSSNRAEAFF.

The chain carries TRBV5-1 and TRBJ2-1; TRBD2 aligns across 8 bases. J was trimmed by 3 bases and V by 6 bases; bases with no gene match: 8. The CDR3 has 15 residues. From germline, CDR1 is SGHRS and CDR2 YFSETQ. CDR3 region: CASTPSAGGYNEQFF. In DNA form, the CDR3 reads TGCGCCAGCACCCCGTCTGCGGGGGGCTACAATGAGCAGTTCTTC.

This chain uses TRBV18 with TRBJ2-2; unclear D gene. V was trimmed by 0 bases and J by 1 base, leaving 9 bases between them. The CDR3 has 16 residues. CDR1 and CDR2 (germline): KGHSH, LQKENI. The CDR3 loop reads CASSPPLVRNTGELFF. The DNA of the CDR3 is TGTGCCAGCTCACCACCGTTAGTTCGGAACACCGGGGAGCTGTTTTTT.

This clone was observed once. The CDR3: CASSTMTSGRAHEQFF. The CDR3 region has the DNA TGCGCCAGCAGCACGATGACTAGCGGGAGGGCTCATGAGCAGTTCTTC. The rearrangement uses TRBV5-1 and TRBJ2-1, with 14 bases fitting TRBD2. V lost 4 bases and J lost 8; bases outside the gene matches: 8. Germline assignment: CDR1 SGHRS and CDR2 YFSETQ. CDR3 length equals 16 residues. The variable domain in full, with the rest retrieved from reference TRBV5-1 and TRBJ2-1, is KAGVTQTPRYLIKTRGQQVTLSCSPISGHRSVSWYQQTPGQGLQFLFEYFSETQRNKGNFPGRFSGRQFSNSRSEMNVSTLELGDSALYLCASSTMTSGRAHEQFFGPGTRLTVL.

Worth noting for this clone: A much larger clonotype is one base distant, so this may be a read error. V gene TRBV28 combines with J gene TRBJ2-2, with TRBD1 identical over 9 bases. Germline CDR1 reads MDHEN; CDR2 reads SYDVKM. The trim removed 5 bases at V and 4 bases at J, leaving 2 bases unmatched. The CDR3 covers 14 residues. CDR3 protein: CASSETGGTGELFF. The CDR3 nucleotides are TGTGCCAGCAGTGAGACAGGGGGCACCGGGGAGCTGTTTTTT.

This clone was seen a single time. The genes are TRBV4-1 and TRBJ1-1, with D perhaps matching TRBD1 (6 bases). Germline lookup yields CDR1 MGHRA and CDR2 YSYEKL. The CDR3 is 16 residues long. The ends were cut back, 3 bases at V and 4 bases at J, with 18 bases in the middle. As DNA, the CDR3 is TGCGCCAGCAGCCAGGATCATTCAAGGGGGGGCACTGAAGCTTTCTTT. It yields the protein CASSQDHSRGGTEAFF.

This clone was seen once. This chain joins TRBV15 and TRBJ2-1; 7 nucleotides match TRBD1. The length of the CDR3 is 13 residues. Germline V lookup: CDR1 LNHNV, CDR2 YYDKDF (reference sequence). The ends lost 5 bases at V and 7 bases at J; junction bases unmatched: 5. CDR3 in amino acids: CATSAYRGNEQFF. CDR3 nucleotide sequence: TGTGCCACCAGCGCATACAGGGGTAATGAGCAGTTCTTC.

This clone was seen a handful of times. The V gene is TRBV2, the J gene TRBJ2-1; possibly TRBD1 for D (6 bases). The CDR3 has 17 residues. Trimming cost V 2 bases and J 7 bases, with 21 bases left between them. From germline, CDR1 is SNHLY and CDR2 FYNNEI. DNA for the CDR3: TGTGCCAGCAGTGAACAATCAGGGGCCGCCGGGTTTAATGAGCAGTTCTTC. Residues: CASSEQSGAAGFNEQFF.

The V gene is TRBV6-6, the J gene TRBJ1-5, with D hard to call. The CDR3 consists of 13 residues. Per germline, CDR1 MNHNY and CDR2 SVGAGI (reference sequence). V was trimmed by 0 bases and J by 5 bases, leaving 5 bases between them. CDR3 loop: CASSYSEDQPQHF. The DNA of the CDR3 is TGTGCCAGCAGTTACTCGGAGGATCAGCCCCAGCATTTT.

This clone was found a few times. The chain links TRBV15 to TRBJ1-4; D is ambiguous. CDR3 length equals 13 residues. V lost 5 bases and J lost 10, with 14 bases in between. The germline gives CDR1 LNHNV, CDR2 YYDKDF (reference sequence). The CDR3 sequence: CATSDGNGLKLFF. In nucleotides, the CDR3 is TGTGCCACCAGCGACGGGAATGGTTTAAAACTGTTTTTT. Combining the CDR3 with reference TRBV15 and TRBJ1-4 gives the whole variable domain DAMVIQNPRYQVTQFGKPVTLSCSQTLNHNVMYWYQQKSSQAPKLLFHYYDKDFNNEADTPDNFQSRRPNTSFCFLDIRSPGLGDTAMYLCATSDGNGLKLFFGSGTQLSVL.

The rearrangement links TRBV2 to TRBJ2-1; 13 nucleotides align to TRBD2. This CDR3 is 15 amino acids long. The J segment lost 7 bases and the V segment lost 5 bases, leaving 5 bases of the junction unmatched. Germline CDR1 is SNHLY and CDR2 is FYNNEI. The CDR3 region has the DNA TGTGCCAGCAGTTCTGGGACTAGCGGGATTAATGAGCAGTTCTTC. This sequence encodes CASSSGTSGINEQFF.

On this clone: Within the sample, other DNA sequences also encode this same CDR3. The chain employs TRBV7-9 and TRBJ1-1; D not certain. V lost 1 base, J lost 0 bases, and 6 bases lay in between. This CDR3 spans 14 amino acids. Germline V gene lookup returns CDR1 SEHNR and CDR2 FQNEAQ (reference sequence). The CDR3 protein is CASSLGGLNTEAFF. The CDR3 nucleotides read TGTGCCAGCAGCTTAGGTGGCTTGAACACTGAAGCTTTCTTT.

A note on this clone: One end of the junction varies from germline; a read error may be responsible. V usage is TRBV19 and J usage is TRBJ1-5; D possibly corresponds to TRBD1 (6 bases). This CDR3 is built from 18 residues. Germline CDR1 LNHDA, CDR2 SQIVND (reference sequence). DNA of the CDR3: TGTGCCAGTAGTCTAGAGACAGGCCTCTCAACTCTCAATCAGCCCCAGCATTTT. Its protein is CASSLETGLSTLNQPQHF.

In nucleotides, the CDR3 is TGTGCCAGAACACAGGGAGAATATGGCTACACCTTC. As protein: CARTQGEYGYTF. V is TRBV25-1 and J is TRBJ1-2, with D possibly matching TRBD1 (6 bases). Germline V gene sequence: CDR1 MGHDK, CDR2 SYGVNS. The CDR3 consists of 12 residues. The ends were cut back, 9 bases at V and 5 bases at J, with 13 bases in the middle.